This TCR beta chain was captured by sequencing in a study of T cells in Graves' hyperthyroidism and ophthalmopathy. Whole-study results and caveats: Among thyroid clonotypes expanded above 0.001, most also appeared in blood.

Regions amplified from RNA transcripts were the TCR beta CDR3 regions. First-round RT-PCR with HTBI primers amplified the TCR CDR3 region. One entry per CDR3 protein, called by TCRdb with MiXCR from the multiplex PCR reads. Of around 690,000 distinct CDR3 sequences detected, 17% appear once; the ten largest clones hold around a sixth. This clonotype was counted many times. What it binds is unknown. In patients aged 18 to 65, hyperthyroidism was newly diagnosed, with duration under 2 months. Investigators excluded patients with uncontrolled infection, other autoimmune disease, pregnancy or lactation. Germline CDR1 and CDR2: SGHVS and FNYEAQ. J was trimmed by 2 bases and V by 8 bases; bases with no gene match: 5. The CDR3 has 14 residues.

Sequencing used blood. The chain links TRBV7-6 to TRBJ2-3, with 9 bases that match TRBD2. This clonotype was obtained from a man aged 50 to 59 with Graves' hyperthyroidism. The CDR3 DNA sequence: TGTGCCAGCGCGGGAGGGCCGATCACAGATACGCAGTATTTT. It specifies CASAGGPITDTQYF.